This T cell receptor (beta chain) was documented in a study of cytomegalovirus exposure and HLA in healthy donors. General study findings and limits: It was 150 to 200 TCR beta chains that were listed as cytomegalovirus-associated. In all likelihood, a cluster of highly shared sequence variants was a sequencing artifact.

As for this clone: Its target is not known.

This CDR3 comprises 12 residues. Germline V gene lookup returns CDR1 MNHNY and CDR2 SVGAGI (reference sequence). V lost 8 bases and J 6 bases, leaving 13 bases between the germline ends. Researchers ran the PCR with 60 Vbeta and 13 Jbeta primers. Profiling relied on immunoSEQ multiplex PCR, and the TCRdb table lists in-frame clones only, not all of them. Seen here are 280,000 or so clones, roughly 90% observed once, and the top ten hold more than 2%. The chain employs TRBV6-6 and TRBJ1-2; possibly TRBD1 for D (6 bases). The receptor was derived from a woman between 18 and 29 years old in good health and CMV-seronegative. Sequencing was done on a sample of PBMCs. The CDR3 sequence is CASLLGADGYTF. The CDR3 DNA sequence: TGTGCCAGCTTATTGGGGGCGGATGGCTACACCTTC.